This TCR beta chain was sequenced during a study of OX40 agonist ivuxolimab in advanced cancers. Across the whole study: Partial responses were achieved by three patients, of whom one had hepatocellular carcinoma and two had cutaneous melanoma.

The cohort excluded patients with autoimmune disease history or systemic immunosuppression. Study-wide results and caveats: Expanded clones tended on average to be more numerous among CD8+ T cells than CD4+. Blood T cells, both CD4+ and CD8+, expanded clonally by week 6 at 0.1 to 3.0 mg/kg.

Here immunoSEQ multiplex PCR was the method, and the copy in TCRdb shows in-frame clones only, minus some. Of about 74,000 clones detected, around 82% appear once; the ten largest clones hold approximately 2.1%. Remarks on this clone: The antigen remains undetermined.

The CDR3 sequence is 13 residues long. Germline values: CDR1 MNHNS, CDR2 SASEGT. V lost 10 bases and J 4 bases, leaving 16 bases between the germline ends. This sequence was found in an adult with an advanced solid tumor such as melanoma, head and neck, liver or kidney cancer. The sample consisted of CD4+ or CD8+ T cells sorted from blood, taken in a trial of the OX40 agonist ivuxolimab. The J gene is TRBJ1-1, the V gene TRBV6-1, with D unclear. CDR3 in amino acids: CATSGGVGTEAFF. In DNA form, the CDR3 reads TGTGCCACCTCTGGTGGGGTAGGCACTGAAGCTTTCTTT.